Listed here is a single T cell receptor (beta chain). cDNA came from about 0.5 to 1 ug RNA primed by random hexamers. TCRdb re-called the immunoSEQ multiplex PCR reads through MiXCR, storing one row per CDR3 protein. In the table there are 110,000 to 150,000 distinct CDR3 sequences, approximately 96% of which are singletons. This sample is drawn from a study of CD8 T cells in Susac syndrome. Sequences were obtained from CD4+ T cells from PBMCs. The clonotype was recovered from a human donor with Susac syndrome.

The CDR3 reads CASSLGRAGALNEQYF. The DNA of the CDR3 is TGTGCCAGCAGCTTAGGTCGGGCGGGAGCTTTAAACGAGCAGTACTTC. The genes are TRBV7-9 and TRBJ2-7; TRBD2 matches 7 bases. There are 16 residues in the CDR3. J gave up 5 bases and V 1 base, and 11 bases lay outside the gene matches. Germline-derived CDR1 and CDR2 are SEHNR and FQNEAQ (reference sequence).